Below, 24 T cell receptor beta chains from the same sample are listed, as sequenced in a study of blood T cell repertoires in COVID-19. TCRdb's copy holds only in-frame clones and misses some; the assay was immunoSEQ multiplex PCR. The sample lists 300,000 to 400,000 clones, roughly 84% seen once, with roughly 1% in the top ten. Sequencing was performed on PBMCs or T cells enriched from blood (not recorded which). Every receptor here comes from a woman aged 25 to 39 who had recovered from COVID-19.

Written as DNA, the CDR3 is TGTGCCAGTAGTAGGGACAGAACTAGCAATCAGCCCCAGCATTTT. Its translation: CASSRDRTSNQPQHF. This chain joins TRBV19 and TRBJ1-5; 7 positions match TRBD1. The ends lost 4 bases at V and 0 bases at J; junction bases unmatched: 3. This CDR3 spans 15 amino acids. CDR1 and CDR2 (germline): LNHDA, SQIVND (reference sequence).

The chain employs TRBV2 and TRBJ1-4; D not resolved. V was cut by 5 bases and J by 1 base, with 8 bases left in between. The germline gives CDR1 SNHLY, CDR2 FYNNEI. The CDR3 has 14 residues. The CDR3 loop is CASSQQITNEKLFF. In nucleotides, the CDR3 is TGTGCCAGCAGTCAACAGATAACTAATGAAAAACTGTTTTTT.

This clone was seen only a few times. J is TRBJ1-1 and V is TRBV14, with D maybe TRBD1 (5 bases). Germline V CDR1 and CDR2: SGHDN, FVKESK. V was clipped by 4 bases and J by 5 bases, with 14 bases between them. The CDR3 is made up of 14 amino acids. The CDR3 DNA reads TGTGCCAGCAGCCCGGCGGGGCGGTGGACTGAAGCTTTCTTT. Amino acid sequence: CASSPAGRWTEAFF.

V is TRBV9 and J is TRBJ2-7; 12 bases are a match to TRBD1. This CDR3 spans 15 amino acids. CDR1 and CDR2 from the germline V gene are SGDLS and YYNGEE. V lost 3 bases and J lost 6; bases outside the gene matches: 7. The CDR3 spells CASSDRDRGPGEQYF. The CDR3 DNA reads as TGTGCCAGCAGCGACCGGGACAGGGGGCCCGGCGAGCAGTACTTC. The entire variable domain, with the rest obtained from reference TRBV9 and TRBJ2-7, is as follows: DSGVTQTPKHLITATGQRVTLRCSPRSGDLSVYWYQQSLDQGLQFLIQYYNGEERAKGNILERFSAQQFPDLHSELNLSSLELGDSALYFCASSDRDRGPGEQYFGPGTRLTVT.

The V call is TRBV14, the J call TRBJ2-1, with D uncertain. This CDR3 region has 15 residues. Trimming pared 1 base from V and 4 bases from J, leaving 11 bases between. Germline V gene data show CDR1 as SGHDN and CDR2 as FVKESK. CDR3 in DNA: TGTGCCAGCAGCCAAGTGGGCCAGTTATACAATGAGCAGTTCTTC. Its translation: CASSQVGQLYNEQFF.

As regards this clone: The sample holds other DNA sequences that translate to the same CDR3. The gene calls are TRBV24-1 and TRBJ2-3, with D maybe TRBD2 (5 bases). The ends were cut back, 6 bases at V and 1 base at J, with 10 bases in the middle. This CDR3 comprises 14 residues. From germline, CDR1 is KGHDR and CDR2 SFDVKD. The CDR3 protein is CATSPSGGTDTQYF. DNA of the CDR3: TGTGCCACCAGTCCGTCCGGGGGCACAGATACGCAGTATTTT.

This clone has just a few counts. The chain joins TRBV7-9 to TRBJ1-5; the D is unclear. There are 16 residues in the CDR3. Germline CDR1 SEHNR, CDR2 FQNEAQ (reference sequence). V shed 1 base and J shed 2 bases, with 12 bases lying between them. The CDR3 nucleotides are TGTGCCAGCAGCTTAGGGGCGCCTTTGGGCAATCAGCCCCAGCATTTT. Residues: CASSLGAPLGNQPQHF.

The chain recombines TRBV10-1 with TRBJ1-2; D not resolved. There are 13 residues in the CDR3. Trimming took off 10 bases at V and 8 bases at J, with 20 bases between the two ends. Looked up from germline, CDR1 is WNHNN and CDR2 is SYGVQD (reference sequence). The CDR3 DNA reads TGCGCCACCAAGGACGGTTTGGGGAGAGGCTACACCTTC. Amino acids: CATKDGLGRGYTF.

The genes are TRBV5-1 and TRBJ1-6, with TRBD1 matching 11 bases. CDR3 length: 16 amino acids. From germline, CDR1 is SGHRS and CDR2 YFSETQ. J was trimmed by 8 bases and V by 4 bases; bases with no gene match: 8. CDR3 nucleotides: TGCGCCAGCAGCAGAGGACAGGGGGCGGGCGATTCACCCCTCCACTTT. Translated, it gives CASSRGQGAGDSPLHF.

This sequence joins TRBV10-3 and TRBJ1-5; D may be TRBD1 (6 bases). Looked up from germline, CDR1 is ENHRY and CDR2 is SYGVKD. The CDR3 has 16 amino acids. V lost 2 bases and J 7 bases, leaving 18 bases between the germline ends. CDR3 sequence reads: CAISEDGTPRLQPQHF. CDR3 nucleotide sequence: TGTGCCATCAGTGAGGACGGGACACCGAGACTACAGCCCCAGCATTTT.

The J gene is TRBJ2-1, the V gene TRBV27; TRBD2 aligns across 12 bases. CDR1 and CDR2 from the germline V gene are MNHEY and SMNVEV (reference sequence). The CDR3 has 16 amino acids. The V gene end was trimmed by 5 bases and the J gene end by 6 bases; junction bases not matched to a gene: 8. The CDR3 loop is CASSNSLAGGLNEQFF. The CDR3 nucleotides read TGTGCCAGCAGTAACTCCCTAGCGGGGGGGCTCAATGAGCAGTTCTTC.

This clone was counted a single time. The chain is built from TRBV28 and TRBJ1-1; TRBD1 is a possible D gene (6 bases). V lost 7 bases to trimming and J lost 4 bases, with 19 bases between them. The CDR3 is 15 residues long. Per germline, CDR1 MDHEN and CDR2 SYDVKM. CDR3 loop: CASNRDTGLSTEAFF. As DNA, the CDR3 is TGTGCCAGCAATCGGGACACGGGGCTCTCCACTGAAGCTTTCTTT.

This clone was counted once. The chain carries TRBV7-2 and TRBJ2-5; 13 positions match TRBD2. J lost 5 bases, V lost 5 bases, and 5 bases had no gene match. The CDR3 extends over 15 amino acids. The germline V gene encodes CDR1 SGHTA and CDR2 FQGNSA. CDR3 coding DNA: TGTGCCAGCAGCACCCAGACTAGCGGGGGGGAGACCCAGTACTTC. Encoded protein: CASSTQTSGGETQYF. The variable domain in full, with the rest retrieved from reference TRBV7-2 and TRBJ2-5, is GAGVSQSPSNKVTEKGKDVELRCDPISGHTALYWYRQSLGQGLEFLIYFQGNSAPDKSGLPSDRFSAERTGGSVSTLTIQRTQQEDSAVYLCASSTQTSGGETQYFGPGTRLLVL.

The DNA for the CDR3 is TGTGCCAGCAGGCTGGGGGCTGGCTACACCTTC. Translating gives CASRLGAGYTF. The V call is TRBV28, the J call TRBJ1-2, with a weak D call TRBD1 (6 bases). Germline assignment: CDR1 MDHEN and CDR2 SYDVKM. With 6 bases removed from V and 7 bases from J, the gap between germline ends came to 9 bases. The CDR3 has 11 amino acids.

The V call is TRBV21-1, the J call TRBJ1-2; the table's D call TRBD1 went unverified against the DNA. TRBV21-1 is noted as a pseudogene. This CDR3 has 14 amino acids. CDR3 residues: CASSNGTGSDGYTF. For the CDR3, the DNA is TGTGCCAGCAGCAATGGCACAGGGTCAGATGGCTACACCTTC.

The rearrangement links TRBV11-2 to TRBJ2-7; 10 bases agree with TRBD1. CDR1 is SGHAT and CDR2 is FQNNGV in the germline V gene. The CDR3 totals 14 residues. V lost 8 bases, J lost 4 bases, and 8 bases stayed unmatched. The CDR3 loop reads CASRAGTGDYEQYF. The CDR3 region has the DNA TGTGCCAGCCGGGCGGGGACAGGGGATTACGAGCAGTACTTC.

For the CDR3, the DNA is TGTGCCAGCAGAACCGATACCGGGACAGGGGGCTTCTCCTACGAGCAGTACTTC. Translating gives CASRTDTGTGGFSYEQYF. This sequence joins TRBV27 and TRBJ2-7, with 12 bases that match TRBD1. CDR3 length: 18 residues. In germline, CDR1 is MNHEY, CDR2 SMNVEV (reference sequence). Losses at the gene ends were 6 bases for V and 0 bases for J; bases not matched to a gene: 12.

This rearrangement joins TRBV5-4 to TRBJ1-6; D is unresolved. Deletions cut 2 bases from V and 0 bases from J, with 6 bases between. Looked up from germline, CDR1 is SGHNT and CDR2 is YYREEE (reference sequence). The CDR3 sequence is 15 residues long. CDR3 residues: CASSLRSSYNSPLHF. CDR3 in DNA: TGTGCCAGCAGCTTAAGGAGCTCCTATAATTCACCCCTCCACTTT.

This clone has a single count. The rearrangement uses TRBV27 and TRBJ1-2; 8 bases map to TRBD1. Germline V gives CDR1 MNHEY, CDR2 SMNVEV (reference sequence). The length of the CDR3 is 17 residues. The ends lost 5 bases at V and 4 bases at J; junction bases unmatched: 15. CDR3 sequence: CASSPRPGQGRSYGYTF. CDR3 bases: TGTGCCAGCAGTCCGCGACCTGGACAGGGTAGGAGCTATGGCTACACCTTC.

This rearrangement joins TRBV3-1 (or the pseudogene TRBV3-2) to TRBJ1-2; 9 nucleotides align to TRBD1. Germline values: CDR1 LGHDT, CDR2 YNNKEL (reference sequence). The CDR3 is 15 amino acids. J lost 8 bases, V lost 5 bases, and 12 bases had no gene match. The CDR3: CASSKGYDRGSGYTF. The DNA for the CDR3 is TGTGCCAGCAGCAAAGGGTACGACAGGGGGAGCGGCTACACCTTC.

To note about this clone: The junction differs from germline at one of its ends, possibly a read error. The genes are TRBV28 and TRBJ1-4; D unclear. The CDR3 extends over 13 amino acids. Germline V CDR1 and CDR2: MDHEN, SYDVKM. The CDR3 nucleotides read TGTGCCAGCAATTTAGTTGAGAGGGAAAAACTGTTTTTT. Protein: CASNLVEREKLFF.

A single count supports this clone. The chain joins TRBV6-5 to TRBJ1-5, with 7 positions matching TRBD1. CDR3 size: 15 residues. The germline V gene encodes CDR1 MNHEY and CDR2 SVGAGI. The trim removed 5 bases at V and 2 bases at J, leaving 6 bases unmatched. CDR3 region: CASSTVDRGNQPQHF. CDR3 DNA: TGTGCCAGCAGTACCGTCGACAGGGGCAATCAGCCCCAGCATTTT.

The chain has TRBV27 and TRBJ2-3, with TRBD2 matching over 9 bases. Germline lookup yields CDR1 MNHEY and CDR2 SMNVEV (reference sequence). The CDR3 sequence is 16 residues long. After removal of 6 bases from V and 3 bases from J, the junction contained 10 bases not matched to a gene. CDR3 residues: CASRPGGGGATDTQYF. The CDR3, as DNA: TGTGCCAGCAGACCCGGAGGCGGGGGGGCGACAGATACGCAGTATTTT.

This clone was seen only once. This chain uses TRBV5-1 with TRBJ1-1, with D possibly being TRBD1 (6 bases). The CDR3 spans 15 residues. V was pared by 4 bases and J by 4 bases, with 17 bases between. CDR1 and CDR2 from the germline V gene are SGHRS and YFSETQ. The CDR3 region is CASSAQQGWGTEAFF. The CDR3 nucleotides read TGCGCCAGCAGCGCGCAACAGGGCTGGGGCACTGAAGCTTTCTTT.